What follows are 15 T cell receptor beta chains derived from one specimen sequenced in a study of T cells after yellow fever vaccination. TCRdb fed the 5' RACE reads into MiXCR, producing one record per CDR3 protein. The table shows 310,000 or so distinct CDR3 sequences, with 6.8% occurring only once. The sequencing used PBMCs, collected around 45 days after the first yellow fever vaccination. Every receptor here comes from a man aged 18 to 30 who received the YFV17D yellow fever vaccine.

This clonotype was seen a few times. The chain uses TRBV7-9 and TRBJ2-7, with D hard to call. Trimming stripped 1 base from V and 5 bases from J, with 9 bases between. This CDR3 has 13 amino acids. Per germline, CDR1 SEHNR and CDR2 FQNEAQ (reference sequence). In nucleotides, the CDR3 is TGTGCCAGCAGCTTAGTAGGGCAGGACGAGCAGTACGTC. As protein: CASSLVGQDEQYV.

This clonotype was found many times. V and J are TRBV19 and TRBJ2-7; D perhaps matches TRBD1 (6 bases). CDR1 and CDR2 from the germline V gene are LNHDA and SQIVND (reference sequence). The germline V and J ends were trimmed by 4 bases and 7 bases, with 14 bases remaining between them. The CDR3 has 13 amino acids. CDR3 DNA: TGTGCCAGTAGTAACTCAGGGGCGGCTGAGCAGTACTTC. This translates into CASSNSGAAEQYF.

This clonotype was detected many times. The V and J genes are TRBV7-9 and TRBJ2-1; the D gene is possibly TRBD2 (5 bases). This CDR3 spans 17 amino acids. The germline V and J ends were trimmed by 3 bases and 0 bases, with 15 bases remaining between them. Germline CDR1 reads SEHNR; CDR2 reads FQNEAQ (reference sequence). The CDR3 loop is CASSFPEGLPSYNEQFF. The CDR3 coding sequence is TGTGCCAGCAGCTTCCCCGAGGGCCTCCCCTCCTACAATGAGCAGTTCTTC.

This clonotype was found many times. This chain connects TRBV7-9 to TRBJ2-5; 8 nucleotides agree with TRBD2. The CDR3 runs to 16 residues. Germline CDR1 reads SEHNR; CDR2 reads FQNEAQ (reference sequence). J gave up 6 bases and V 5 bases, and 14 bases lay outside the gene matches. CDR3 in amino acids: CASSPRAGAPEKTQYF. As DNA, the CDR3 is TGTGCCAGCAGCCCCCGAGCGGGGGCACCTGAGAAGACCCAGTACTTC. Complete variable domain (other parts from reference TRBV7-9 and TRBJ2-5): DTGVSQNPRHKITKRGQNVTFRCDPISEHNRLYWYRQTLGQGPEFLTYFQNEAQLEKSRLLSDRFSAERPKGSFSTLEIQRTEQGDSAMYLCASSPRAGAPEKTQYFGPGTRLLVL.

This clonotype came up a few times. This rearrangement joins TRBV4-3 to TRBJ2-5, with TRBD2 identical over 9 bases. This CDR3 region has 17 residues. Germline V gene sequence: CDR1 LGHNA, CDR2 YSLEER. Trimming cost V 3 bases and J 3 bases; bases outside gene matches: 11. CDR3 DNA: TGCGCCAGCAGCCACTCAAGAGGGGCTAGCGGGGAAGAGACCCAGTACTTC. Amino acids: CASSHSRGASGEETQYF.

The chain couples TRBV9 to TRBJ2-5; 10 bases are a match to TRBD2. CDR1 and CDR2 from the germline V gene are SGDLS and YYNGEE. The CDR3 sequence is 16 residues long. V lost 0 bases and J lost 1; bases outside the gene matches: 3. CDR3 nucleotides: TGTGCCAGCAGCGTAGGTACTAGCGGGGTCCAAGAGACCCAGTACTTC. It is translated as CASSVGTSGVQETQYF.

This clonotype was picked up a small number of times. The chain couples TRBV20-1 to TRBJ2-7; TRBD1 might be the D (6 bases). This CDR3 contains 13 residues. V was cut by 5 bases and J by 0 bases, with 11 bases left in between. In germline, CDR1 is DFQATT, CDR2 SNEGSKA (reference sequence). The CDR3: CSASTGSSYEQYF. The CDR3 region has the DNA TGCAGTGCTTCCACAGGGAGCTCCTACGAGCAGTACTTC.

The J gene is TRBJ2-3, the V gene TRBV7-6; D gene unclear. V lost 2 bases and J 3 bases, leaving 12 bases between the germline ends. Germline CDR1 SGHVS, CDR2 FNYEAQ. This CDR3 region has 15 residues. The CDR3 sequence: CASSLFTGPTDTQYF. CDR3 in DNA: TGTGCCAGCAGCTTATTTACCGGGCCAACAGATACGCAGTATTTT.

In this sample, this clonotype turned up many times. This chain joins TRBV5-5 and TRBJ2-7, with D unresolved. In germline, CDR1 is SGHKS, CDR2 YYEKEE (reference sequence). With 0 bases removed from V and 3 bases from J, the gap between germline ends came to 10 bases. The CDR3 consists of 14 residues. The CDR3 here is CASSLDPSIYEQYF. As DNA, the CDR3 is TGTGCCAGCAGCTTGGACCCCTCTATCTACGAGCAGTACTTC.

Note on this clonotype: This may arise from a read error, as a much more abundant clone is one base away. The CDR3 loop reads CASSWTGLNTEVFF. CDR3 coding DNA: TGTGCCAGCAGCTGGACAGGGCTGAACACTGAAGTTTTCTTT. The rearrangement uses TRBV7-9 and TRBJ1-1, with 8 positions matching TRBD1. Germline lookup yields CDR1 SEHNR and CDR2 FQNEAQ (reference sequence). This CDR3 contains 14 residues.

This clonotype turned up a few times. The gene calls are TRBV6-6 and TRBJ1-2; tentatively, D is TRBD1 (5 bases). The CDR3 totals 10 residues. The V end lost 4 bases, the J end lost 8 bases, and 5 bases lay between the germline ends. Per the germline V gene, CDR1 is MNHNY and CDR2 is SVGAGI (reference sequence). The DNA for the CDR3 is TGTGCCAGCAGTTGGGACGGCTACACCTTC. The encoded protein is CASSWDGYTF.

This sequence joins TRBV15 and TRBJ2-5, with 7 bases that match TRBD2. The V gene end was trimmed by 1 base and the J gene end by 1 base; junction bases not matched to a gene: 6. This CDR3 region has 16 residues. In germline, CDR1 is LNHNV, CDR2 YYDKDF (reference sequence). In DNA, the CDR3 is TGTGCCACCAGCAGAGCGCCCAGCGGGGCCCAAGAGACCCAGTACTTC. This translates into CATSRAPSGAQETQYF.

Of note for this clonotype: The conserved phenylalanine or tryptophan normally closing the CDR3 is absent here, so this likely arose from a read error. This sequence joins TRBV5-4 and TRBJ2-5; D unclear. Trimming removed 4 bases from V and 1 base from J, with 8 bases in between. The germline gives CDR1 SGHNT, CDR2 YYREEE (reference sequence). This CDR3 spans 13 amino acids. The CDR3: CASSLETQETQYI. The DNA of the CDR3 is TGTGCCAGCAGCCTCGAGACCCAAGAGACCCAGTACATC.

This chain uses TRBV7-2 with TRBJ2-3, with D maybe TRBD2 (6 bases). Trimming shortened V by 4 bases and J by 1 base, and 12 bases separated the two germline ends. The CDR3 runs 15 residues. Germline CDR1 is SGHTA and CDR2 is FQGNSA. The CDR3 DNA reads TGTGCCAGCAGCTCCTACGGCGGGGGCACAGATACGCAGTATTTT. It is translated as CASSSYGGGTDTQYF.

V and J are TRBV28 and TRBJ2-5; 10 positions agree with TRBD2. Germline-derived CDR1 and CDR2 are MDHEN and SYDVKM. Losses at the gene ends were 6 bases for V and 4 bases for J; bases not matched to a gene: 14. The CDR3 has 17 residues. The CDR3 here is CASRLLAGDSGRETQYF. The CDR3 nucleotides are TGTGCCAGCAGACTGCTAGCGGGGGACTCGGGGAGAGAGACCCAGTACTTC.